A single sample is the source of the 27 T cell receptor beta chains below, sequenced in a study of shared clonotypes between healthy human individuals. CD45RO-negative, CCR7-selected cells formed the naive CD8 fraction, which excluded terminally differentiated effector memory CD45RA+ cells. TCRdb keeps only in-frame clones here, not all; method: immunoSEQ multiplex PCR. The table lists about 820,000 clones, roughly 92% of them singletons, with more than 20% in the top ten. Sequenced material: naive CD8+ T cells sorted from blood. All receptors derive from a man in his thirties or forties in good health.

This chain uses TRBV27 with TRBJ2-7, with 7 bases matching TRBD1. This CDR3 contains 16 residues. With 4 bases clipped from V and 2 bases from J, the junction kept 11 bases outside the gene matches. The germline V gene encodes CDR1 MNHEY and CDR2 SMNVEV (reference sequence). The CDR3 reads CASSSMGQSYAYEQYF. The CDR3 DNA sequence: TGTGCCAGCAGTTCCATGGGACAGTCCTATGCCTACGAGCAGTACTTC.

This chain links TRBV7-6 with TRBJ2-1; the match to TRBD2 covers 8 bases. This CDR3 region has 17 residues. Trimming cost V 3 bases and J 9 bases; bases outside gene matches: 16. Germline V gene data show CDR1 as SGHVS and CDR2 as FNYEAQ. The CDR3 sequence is CASSLPSSGWRDPEQFF. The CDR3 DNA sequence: TGTGCCAGCAGCTTGCCCTCTAGCGGGTGGAGGGACCCTGAGCAGTTCTTC. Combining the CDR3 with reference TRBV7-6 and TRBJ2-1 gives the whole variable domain GAGVSQSPRYKVTKRGQDVALRCDPISGHVSLYWYRQALGQGPEFLTYFNYEAQQDKSGLPNDRFSAERPEGSISTLTIQRTEQRDSAMYRCASSLPSSGWRDPEQFFGPGTRLTVL.

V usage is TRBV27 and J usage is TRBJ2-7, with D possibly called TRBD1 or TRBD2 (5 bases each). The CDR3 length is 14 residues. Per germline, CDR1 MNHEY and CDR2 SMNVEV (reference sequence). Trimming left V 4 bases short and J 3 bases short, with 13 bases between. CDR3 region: CASSYVGTIYEQYF. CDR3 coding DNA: TGTGCCAGCAGTTACGTAGGGACGATCTACGAGCAGTACTTC.

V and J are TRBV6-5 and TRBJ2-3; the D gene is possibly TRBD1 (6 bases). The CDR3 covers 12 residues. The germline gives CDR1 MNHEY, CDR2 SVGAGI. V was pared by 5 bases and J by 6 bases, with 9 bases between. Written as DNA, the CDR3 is TGTGCCAGCAGTGTGGGGGCGGATACGCAGTATTTT. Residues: CASSVGADTQYF.

CDR3 region: CASRKVGADTQYF. DNA of the CDR3: TGTGCCAGCCGAAAAGTGGGGGCAGATACGCAGTATTTT. The chain uses TRBV7-6 and TRBJ2-3; tentatively, D is TRBD1 or TRBD2 (5 bases each). The V end was cut by 8 bases, the J end by 4 bases, with 13 bases between. The CDR3 extends over 13 amino acids. Germline loops: CDR1 SGHVS, CDR2 FNYEAQ.

The DNA for the CDR3 is TGTGCCAGCAGCTTAGAGTTGATAGGGGATCGATTAGAGACCCAGTACTTC. Its protein product is CASSLELIGDRLETQYF. The chain has TRBV7-6 and TRBJ2-5, with a weak D call TRBD1 (5 bases). Trimming removed 1 base at V and 4 bases at J, with 19 bases between. The CDR3 covers 17 residues. Germline V gene lookup returns CDR1 SGHVS and CDR2 FNYEAQ.

CDR3: CASRDPTNEKLFF. CDR3 bases: TGTGCCAGCAGGGATCCAACTAATGAAAAACTGTTTTTT. The V call is TRBV2, the J call TRBJ1-4; D call uncertain. Germline values: CDR1 SNHLY, CDR2 FYNNEI. The CDR3 length is 13 residues. Trimming left V 6 bases short and J 0 bases short, with 5 bases between.

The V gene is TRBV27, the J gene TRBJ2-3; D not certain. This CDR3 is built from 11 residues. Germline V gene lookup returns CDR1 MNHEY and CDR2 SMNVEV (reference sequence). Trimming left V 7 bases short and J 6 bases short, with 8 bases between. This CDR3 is CASKYLDTQYF. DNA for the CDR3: TGTGCCAGCAAGTATTTGGATACGCAGTATTTT.

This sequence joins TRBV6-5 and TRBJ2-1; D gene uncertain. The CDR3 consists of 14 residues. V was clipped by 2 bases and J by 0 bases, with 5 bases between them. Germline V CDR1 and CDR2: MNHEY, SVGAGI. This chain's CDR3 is CASSYTYSYNEQFF. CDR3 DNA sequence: TGTGCCAGCAGTTACACGTACTCCTACAATGAGCAGTTCTTC.

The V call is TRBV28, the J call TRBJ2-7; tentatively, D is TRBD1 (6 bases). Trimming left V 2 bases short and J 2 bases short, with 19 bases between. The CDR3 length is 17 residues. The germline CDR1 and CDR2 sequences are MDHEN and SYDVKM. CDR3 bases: TGTGCCAGCAGTTTAGACACACAGGGCTGGTTAACCTACGAGCAGTACTTC. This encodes CASSLDTQGWLTYEQYF.

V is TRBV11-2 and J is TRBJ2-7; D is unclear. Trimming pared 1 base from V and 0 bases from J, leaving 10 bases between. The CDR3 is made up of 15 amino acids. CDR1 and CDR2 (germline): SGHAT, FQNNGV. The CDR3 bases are TGTGCCAGCAGCTTAGTAGGGCGGAGCTCCTACGAGCAGTACTTC. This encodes CASSLVGRSSYEQYF.

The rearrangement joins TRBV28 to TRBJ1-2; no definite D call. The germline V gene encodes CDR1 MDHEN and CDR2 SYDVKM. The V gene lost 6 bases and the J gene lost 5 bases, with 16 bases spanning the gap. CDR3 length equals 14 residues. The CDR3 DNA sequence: TGTGCCAGCAGCCCCCTGGACGGTGGATATGGCTACACCTTC. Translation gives CASSPLDGGYGYTF.

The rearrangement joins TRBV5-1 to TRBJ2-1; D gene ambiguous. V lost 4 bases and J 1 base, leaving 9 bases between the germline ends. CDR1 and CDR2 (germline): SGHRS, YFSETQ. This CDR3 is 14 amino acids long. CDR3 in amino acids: CASSPDVSYNEQFF. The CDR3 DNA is TGCGCCAGCAGCCCCGACGTTTCCTACAATGAGCAGTTCTTC.

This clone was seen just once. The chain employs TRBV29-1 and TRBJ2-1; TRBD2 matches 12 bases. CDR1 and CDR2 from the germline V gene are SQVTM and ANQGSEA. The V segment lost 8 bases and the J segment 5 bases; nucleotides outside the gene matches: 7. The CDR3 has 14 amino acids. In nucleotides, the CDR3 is TGCAGCCTGAGAAGGACTAGCGGGGACAATGAGCAGTTCTTC. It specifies CSLRRTSGDNEQFF.

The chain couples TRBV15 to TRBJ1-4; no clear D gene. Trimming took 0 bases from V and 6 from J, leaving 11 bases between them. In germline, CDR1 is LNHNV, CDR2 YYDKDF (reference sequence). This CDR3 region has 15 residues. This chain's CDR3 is CATSRDREGHEKLFF. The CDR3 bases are TGTGCCACCAGCAGAGATAGGGAGGGTCATGAAAAACTGTTTTTT.

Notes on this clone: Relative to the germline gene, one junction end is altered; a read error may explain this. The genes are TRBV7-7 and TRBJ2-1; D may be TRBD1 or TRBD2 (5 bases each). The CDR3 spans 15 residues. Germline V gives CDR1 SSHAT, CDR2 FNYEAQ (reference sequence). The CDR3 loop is CASSWDVDSYNEQFF. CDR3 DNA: TGTGCTAGCAGCTGGGACGTGGACTCCTACAATGAGCAGTTCTTC.

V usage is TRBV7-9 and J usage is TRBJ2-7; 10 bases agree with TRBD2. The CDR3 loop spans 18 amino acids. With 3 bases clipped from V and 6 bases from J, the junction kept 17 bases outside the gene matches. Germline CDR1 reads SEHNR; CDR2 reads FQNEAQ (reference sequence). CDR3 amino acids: CASSLDPTGLAGEGEQYF. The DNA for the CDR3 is TGTGCCAGCAGCTTGGACCCCACGGGGCTAGCGGGAGAAGGCGAGCAGTACTTC. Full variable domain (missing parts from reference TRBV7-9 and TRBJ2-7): DTGVSQNPRHKITKRGQNVTFRCDPISEHNRLYWYRQTLGQGPEFLTYFQNEAQLEKSRLLSDRFSAERPKGSFSTLEIQRTEQGDSAMYLCASSLDPTGLAGEGEQYFGPGTRLTVT.

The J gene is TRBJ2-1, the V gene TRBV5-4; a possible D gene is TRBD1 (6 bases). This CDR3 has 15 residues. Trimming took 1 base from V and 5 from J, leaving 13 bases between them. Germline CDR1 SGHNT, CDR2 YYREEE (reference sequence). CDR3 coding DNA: TGTGCCAGCAGCTTGATTGGGGCAGGGGACAATGAGCAGTTCTTC. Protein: CASSLIGAGDNEQFF.

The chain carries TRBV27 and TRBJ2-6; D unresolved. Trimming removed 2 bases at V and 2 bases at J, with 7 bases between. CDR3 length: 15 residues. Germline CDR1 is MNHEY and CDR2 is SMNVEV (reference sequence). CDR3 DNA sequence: TGTGCCAGCAGTTTAACCGTACCTGGGGCCAACGTCCTGACTTTC. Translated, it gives CASSLTVPGANVLTF.

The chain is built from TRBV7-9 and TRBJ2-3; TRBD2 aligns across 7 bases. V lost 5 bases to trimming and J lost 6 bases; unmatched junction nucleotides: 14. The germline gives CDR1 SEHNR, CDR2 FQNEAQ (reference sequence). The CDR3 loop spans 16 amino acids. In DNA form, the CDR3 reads TGTGCCAGCAGCCCTAGGATGGCGGGAGATGTGGATACGCAGTATTTT. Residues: CASSPRMAGDVDTQYF.

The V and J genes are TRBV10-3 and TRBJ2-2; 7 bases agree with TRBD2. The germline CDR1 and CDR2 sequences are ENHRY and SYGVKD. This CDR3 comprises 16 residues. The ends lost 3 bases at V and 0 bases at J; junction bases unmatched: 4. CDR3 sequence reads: CAISDGRTSNTGELFF. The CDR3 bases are TGTGCCATCAGTGACGGGAGGACATCGAACACCGGGGAGCTGTTTTTT.

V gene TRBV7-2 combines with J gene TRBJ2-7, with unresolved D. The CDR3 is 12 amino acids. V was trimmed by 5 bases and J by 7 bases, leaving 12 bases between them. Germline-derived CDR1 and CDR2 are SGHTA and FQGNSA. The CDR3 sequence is CASSPSTWEQYF. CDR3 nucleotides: TGTGCCAGCAGCCCCTCGACTTGGGAGCAGTACTTC.

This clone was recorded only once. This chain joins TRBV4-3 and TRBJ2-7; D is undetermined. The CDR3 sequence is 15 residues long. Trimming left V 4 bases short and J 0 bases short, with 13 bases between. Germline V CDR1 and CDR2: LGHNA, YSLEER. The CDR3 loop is CASSPQNGNSYEQYF. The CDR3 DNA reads TGCGCCAGCAGCCCCCAGAATGGGAACTCCTACGAGCAGTACTTC.

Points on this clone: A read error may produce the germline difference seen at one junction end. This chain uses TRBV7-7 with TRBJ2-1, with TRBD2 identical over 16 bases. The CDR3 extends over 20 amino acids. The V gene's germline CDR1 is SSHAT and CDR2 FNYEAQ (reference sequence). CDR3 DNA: TGTGCTAGCAGCCCCCATCCGGGACTAGCGGGAGGGCGGGAATACAATGAGCAGTTCTTC. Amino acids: CASSPHPGLAGGREYNEQFF.

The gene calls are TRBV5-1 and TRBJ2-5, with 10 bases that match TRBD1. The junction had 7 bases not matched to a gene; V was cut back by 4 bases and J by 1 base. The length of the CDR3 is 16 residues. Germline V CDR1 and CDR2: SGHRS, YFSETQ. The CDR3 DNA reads TGCGCCAGCAGCCCGTGGACAGGGGGGATCCAAGAGACCCAGTACTTC. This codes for CASSPWTGGIQETQYF.

Here the CDR3 reads CASSPQGGAETQYF. The CDR3 nucleotides are TGTGCCAGCAGCCCCCAAGGGGGAGCAGAGACCCAGTACTTC. The rearrangement joins TRBV14 to TRBJ2-5; D may be TRBD1 (6 bases). The CDR3 covers 14 residues. With 4 bases removed from V and 4 bases from J, the gap between germline ends came to 13 bases. CDR1 is SGHDN, CDR2 FVKESK, per germline.

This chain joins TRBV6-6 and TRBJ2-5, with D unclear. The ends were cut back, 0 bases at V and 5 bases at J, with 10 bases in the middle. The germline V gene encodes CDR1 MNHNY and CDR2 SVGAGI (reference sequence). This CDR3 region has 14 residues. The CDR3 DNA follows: TGTGCCAGCAGTTACTCGTTAGGAGCGGAGACCCAGTACTTC. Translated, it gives CASSYSLGAETQYF.